This entry describes one T cell receptor beta chain. This sample is part of a study of blood T cell repertoires in COVID-19. Method: immunoSEQ multiplex PCR; TCRdb's copy keeps in-frame clones and lacks some. The table records 86,000 or so clones, around 96% of them present only once. Trimming removed 3 bases at V and 0 bases at J, with 24 bases between. This CDR3 contains 20 residues. The germline gives CDR1 MNHEY, CDR2 SVGEGT. The sequence was obtained from a human donor with active COVID-19. The donor label of this sample is uncertain. Sequencing used peripheral blood. The chain combines TRBV6-2 or TRBV6-3 with TRBJ2-4; D is possibly TRBD2 (6 bases). CDR3 loop: CASSYNRSLGGILAKNIQYF. In DNA, the CDR3 is TGTGCCAGCAGTTATAATCGAAGTCTTGGGGGGATACTAGCCAAAAACATTCAGTACTTC.